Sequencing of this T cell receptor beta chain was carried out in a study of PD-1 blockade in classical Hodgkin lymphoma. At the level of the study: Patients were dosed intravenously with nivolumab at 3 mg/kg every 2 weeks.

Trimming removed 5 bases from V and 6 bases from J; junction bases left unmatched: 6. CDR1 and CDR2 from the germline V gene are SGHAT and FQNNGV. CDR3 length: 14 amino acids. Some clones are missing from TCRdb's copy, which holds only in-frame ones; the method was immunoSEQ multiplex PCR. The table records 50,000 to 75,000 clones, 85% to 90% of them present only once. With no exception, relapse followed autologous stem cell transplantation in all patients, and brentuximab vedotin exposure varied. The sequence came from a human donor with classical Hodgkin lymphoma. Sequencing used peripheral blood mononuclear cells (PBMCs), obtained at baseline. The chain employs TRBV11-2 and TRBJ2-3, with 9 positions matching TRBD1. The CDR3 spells CASSAGTGIDTQYF. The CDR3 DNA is TGTGCCAGCAGCGCCGGGACAGGGATCGATACGCAGTATTTT. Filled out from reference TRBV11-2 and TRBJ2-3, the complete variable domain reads EAGVAQSPRYKIIEKRQSVAFWCNPISGHATLYWYQQILGQGPKLLIQFQNNGVVDDSQLPKDRFSAERLKGVDSTLKIQPAKLEDSAVYLCASSAGTGIDTQYFGPGTRLTVL.